A selection of T cell receptor beta chains follows, all from one sample in a study of blood T cell repertoires in COVID-19. The protocol was immunoSEQ multiplex PCR, while the TCRdb copy is restricted to in-frame clones and leaves out a portion. The data hold 90,000 to 130,000 clones, with over 65% observed a single time. The sequenced material came from peripheral blood. The origin of the receptors is a woman older than 75 with acute or convalescent COVID-19. Each CDR3 is given with its conserved first and last residue. The order of the fields is D gene, V gene, clone size, J gene, CDR3 protein, CDR3 DNA. The D gene is left open where the match is weak. Clone size is stated in some rows and not others, as once, few, many or a class when expanded.

D gene: .; V gene: TRBV5-4; clone size: .; J gene: TRBJ2-5; CDR3 protein: CASSFGGSGEETQYF; CDR3 DNA: TGTGCCAGCAGCTTTGGGGGGTCAGGTGAAGAGACCCAGTACTTC
D gene: TRBD1; V gene: TRBV5-1; clone size: .; J gene: TRBJ1-1; CDR3 protein: CASSLNPDRGNEAFF; CDR3 DNA: TGCGCCAGCAGCTTGAACCCGGACAGGGGTAATGAAGCTTTCTTT
D gene: .; V gene: TRBV27; clone size: few; J gene: TRBJ1-5; CDR3 protein: CASSRYSGSNQPQHF; CDR3 DNA: TGTGCCAGCAGCCGGTACTCCGGGAGCAATCAGCCCCAGCATTTT
D gene: TRBD2; V gene: TRBV4-2; clone size: .; J gene: TRBJ2-1; CDR3 protein: CASSQDSWREENEQFF; CDR3 DNA: TGTGCCAGCAGCCAAGATTCGTGGCGGGAGGAGAATGAGCAGTTCTTC
D gene: .; V gene: TRBV5-5; clone size: .; J gene: TRBJ2-1; CDR3 protein: CASSLEGNNEQFF; CDR3 DNA: TGTGCCAGCAGCTTGGAGGGGAACAATGAGCAGTTCTTC
D gene: .; V gene: TRBV27; clone size: .; J gene: TRBJ2-7; CDR3 protein: CASSEGYEQYF; CDR3 DNA: TGTGCCAGCAGTGAGGGTTACGAGCAGTACTTC
D gene: TRBD1; V gene: TRBV7-6; clone size: .; J gene: TRBJ1-4; CDR3 protein: CASSPTGNGEKLFF; CDR3 DNA: TGTGCCAGCAGCCCGACAGGGAATGGAGAAAAACTGTTTTTT
D gene: TRBD1; V gene: TRBV5-1; clone size: .; J gene: TRBJ1-5; CDR3 protein: CASSMQGAHGQPQHF; CDR3 DNA: TGCGCCAGCAGCATGCAGGGGGCCCATGGCCAGCCCCAGCATTTT
D gene: TRBD1; V gene: TRBV6-6; clone size: .; J gene: TRBJ1-2; CDR3 protein: CASSRVWDRDSNYGYTF; CDR3 DNA: TGTGCCAGCAGTCGTGTTTGGGACAGGGATTCTAACTATGGCTACACCTTC
D gene: TRBD1; V gene: TRBV28; clone size: .; J gene: TRBJ2-7; CDR3 protein: CASILGQNPGEQYF; CDR3 DNA: TGTGCCAGCATCCTGGGACAGAACCCCGGGGAGCAGTACTTC
D gene: TRBD1; V gene: TRBV10-1; clone size: .; J gene: TRBJ2-2; CDR3 protein: CARTLDRGDTGELFF; CDR3 DNA: TGCGCCAGGACTTTAGACAGGGGCGACACCGGGGAGCTGTTTTTT
D gene: TRBD1; V gene: TRBV6-5; clone size: .; J gene: TRBJ1-5; CDR3 protein: CASTPGQGADQPQHF; CDR3 DNA: TGTGCCAGCACTCCGGGACAGGGGGCGGATCAGCCCCAGCATTTT
D gene: TRBD1; V gene: TRBV28; clone size: once; J gene: TRBJ1-3; CDR3 protein: CASSFAMGGQGLGSGNTIYF; CDR3 DNA: TGTGCCAGCAGTTTCGCGATGGGGGGACAGGGGCTAGGCTCTGGAAACACCATATATTTT
D gene: .; V gene: TRBV7-2; clone size: .; J gene: TRBJ2-7; CDR3 protein: CASSFNSAAYEQYF; CDR3 DNA: TGTGCCAGCAGCTTCAATAGCGCCGCCTACGAGCAGTACTTC
D gene: TRBD2; V gene: TRBV29-1; clone size: .; J gene: TRBJ2-5; CDR3 protein: CSALGLADQETQYF; CDR3 DNA: TGCAGCGCCCTGGGACTAGCGGACCAAGAGACCCAGTACTTC
D gene: .; V gene: TRBV4-2; clone size: .; J gene: TRBJ2-3; CDR3 protein: CASSQDPSSTDTQYF; CDR3 DNA: TGTGCCAGCAGCCAAGATCCCAGTTCCACAGATACGCAGTATTTT
D gene: .; V gene: TRBV4-1; clone size: .; J gene: TRBJ2-2; CDR3 protein: CASSQVRGGGELFF; CDR3 DNA: TGCGCCAGCAGCCAAGTTAGGGGCGGCGGGGAGCTGTTTTTT
D gene: .; V gene: TRBV6-5; clone size: .; J gene: TRBJ2-5; CDR3 protein: CASSYSISGETQYF; CDR3 DNA: TGTGCCAGCAGTTACTCGATCTCGGGGGAGACCCAGTACTTC
D gene: TRBD1; V gene: TRBV24-1; clone size: .; J gene: TRBJ1-1; CDR3 protein: CATSDSLITGGAFF; CDR3 DNA: TGTGCCACCAGTGATTCACTCATTACAGGGGGAGCTTTCTTT
D gene: .; V gene: TRBV30; clone size: .; J gene: TRBJ2-7; CDR3 protein: CAWRPRAAYEQYF; CDR3 DNA: TGTGCCTGGAGGCCCAGGGCCGCCTACGAGCAGTACTTC
D gene: .; V gene: TRBV10-3; clone size: .; J gene: TRBJ1-2; CDR3 protein: CAISGQTNYGYTF; CDR3 DNA: TGTGCCATCAGTGGACAAACTAACTATGGCTACACCTTC
D gene: TRBD2; V gene: TRBV4-2; clone size: .; J gene: TRBJ2-7; CDR3 protein: CASSQPGTSGYEQYF; CDR3 DNA: TGTGCCAGCAGCCAACCCGGGACTAGCGGGTACGAGCAGTACTTC
D gene: TRBD2; V gene: TRBV11-2; clone size: .; J gene: TRBJ2-7; CDR3 protein: CASSLGLAGDEQYF; CDR3 DNA: TGTGCCAGCAGCCTGGGACTAGCGGGAGACGAGCAGTACTTC
D gene: TRBD2; V gene: TRBV3-1/TRBV3-2; clone size: .; J gene: TRBJ2-1; CDR3 protein: CASSQYAGGEQFF; CDR3 DNA: TGTGCCAGCAGCCAATATGCCGGGGGGGAGCAGTTCTTC
D gene: .; V gene: TRBV18; clone size: .; J gene: TRBJ2-7; CDR3 protein: CASSPPNRDYEQYF; CDR3 DNA: TGTGCCAGCTCACCCCCTAACAGGGACTACGAGCAGTACTTC
D gene: TRBD1; V gene: TRBV10-3; clone size: .; J gene: TRBJ2-1; CDR3 protein: CAITRQGGQNEQFF; CDR3 DNA: TGTGCCATCACCAGACAGGGCGGCCAGAATGAGCAGTTCTTC
D gene: TRBD2; V gene: TRBV2; clone size: .; J gene: TRBJ2-3; CDR3 protein: CASSPRGGTSKADTQYF; CDR3 DNA: TGTGCCAGCAGTCCCAGGGGGGGGACTAGCAAAGCAGATACGCAGTATTTT
D gene: .; V gene: TRBV19; clone size: few; J gene: TRBJ1-5; CDR3 protein: CASRLAISNQPQHF; CDR3 DNA: TGTGCCAGTAGGCTAGCCATTAGCAATCAGCCCCAGCATTTT
D gene: TRBD2; V gene: TRBV5-8; clone size: once; J gene: TRBJ2-5; CDR3 protein: CASSLEWGALAGDVETQYF; CDR3 DNA: TGTGCCAGCAGCTTGGAGTGGGGGGCCCTAGCGGGAGATGTGGAGACCCAGTACTTC
D gene: .; V gene: TRBV5-1; clone size: .; J gene: TRBJ1-5; CDR3 protein: CASSVDSNQPQHF; CDR3 DNA: TGCGCCAGCAGCGTAGATAGCAATCAGCCCCAGCATTTT
D gene: TRBD2; V gene: TRBV7-2; clone size: .; J gene: TRBJ2-7; CDR3 protein: CASSLGREGEQYF; CDR3 DNA: TGTGCCAGCAGCTTAGGAAGGGAGGGCGAGCAGTACTTC
D gene: TRBD2; V gene: TRBV6-5; clone size: .; J gene: TRBJ2-3; CDR3 protein: CASSYSGRRTDTQYF; CDR3 DNA: TGTGCCAGCAGTTATAGCGGGAGGAGGACAGATACGCAGTATTTT
D gene: TRBD2; V gene: TRBV4-2; clone size: few; J gene: TRBJ2-7; CDR3 protein: CASSQDLTGGRSEQYF; CDR3 DNA: TGTGCCAGCAGCCAAGATCTAACGGGGGGGCGTAGCGAGCAGTACTTC
D gene: TRBD1; V gene: TRBV7-2; clone size: once; J gene: TRBJ2-3; CDR3 protein: CASSPGQGRRGTDTQYF; CDR3 DNA: TGTGCCAGCAGCCCCGGACAGGGTAGACGGGGAACAGATACGCAGTATTTT
D gene: .; V gene: TRBV12-3/TRBV12-4; clone size: .; J gene: TRBJ2-7; CDR3 protein: CASSWGDGTDQYF; CDR3 DNA: TGTGCCAGCAGTTGGGGGGATGGGACAGATCAGTACTTC
D gene: TRBD2; V gene: TRBV20-1; clone size: .; J gene: TRBJ2-7; CDR3 protein: CSASGGGRAHEQYF; CDR3 DNA: TGCAGTGCTAGTGGCGGCGGGAGGGCCCACGAGCAGTACTTC
D gene: TRBD1; V gene: TRBV19; clone size: .; J gene: TRBJ1-1; CDR3 protein: CASSSLRGTEAFF; CDR3 DNA: TGTGCCAGTAGTAGCCTCAGGGGGACTGAAGCTTTCTTT
D gene: TRBD2; V gene: TRBV30; clone size: once; J gene: TRBJ2-1; CDR3 protein: CASNSGANNEQFF; CDR3 DNA: TGTGCCTCAAATAGCGGGGCCAACAATGAGCAGTTCTTC
D gene: TRBD1; V gene: TRBV24-1; clone size: .; J gene: TRBJ2-2; CDR3 protein: CATSDLPSTGGLTGELFF; CDR3 DNA: TGTGCCACCAGTGATTTGCCTTCGACAGGGGGGTTAACCGGGGAGCTGTTTTTT
D gene: TRBD1; V gene: TRBV25-1; clone size: once; J gene: TRBJ1-1; CDR3 protein: CASSESRQGTEAFF; CDR3 DNA: TGTGCCAGCAGTGAATCGAGACAGGGCACTGAAGCTTTCTTT
D gene: TRBD1; V gene: TRBV27; clone size: .; J gene: TRBJ1-1; CDR3 protein: CASGKSTGAVEAFF; CDR3 DNA: TGTGCCAGCGGGAAATCGACAGGGGCTGTTGAAGCTTTCTTT
D gene: TRBD2; V gene: TRBV28; clone size: .; J gene: TRBJ2-7; CDR3 protein: CASSPLPAGGSYEQYF; CDR3 DNA: TGTGCCAGCAGTCCCCTGCCGGCGGGAGGGTCCTACGAGCAGTACTTC
D gene: .; V gene: TRBV25-1; clone size: few; J gene: TRBJ1-6; CDR3 protein: CASSMPGLDSPLHF; CDR3 DNA: TGTGCCAGCAGTATGCCGGGACTGGATTCACCCCTCCACTTT
D gene: TRBD2; V gene: TRBV20-1; clone size: .; J gene: TRBJ2-1; CDR3 protein: CSASLWGRASYNEQFF; CDR3 DNA: TGCAGTGCTAGTCTATGGGGGAGGGCCTCCTACAATGAGCAGTTCTTC
D gene: TRBD2; V gene: TRBV6-1; clone size: .; J gene: TRBJ2-7; CDR3 protein: CASSSSSGSGEQYF; CDR3 DNA: TGTGCCAGCAGTTCCTCTAGCGGGAGCGGCGAGCAGTACTTC
D gene: .; V gene: TRBV30; clone size: .; J gene: TRBJ1-2; CDR3 protein: CAWSEGGLYGYTF; CDR3 DNA: TGTGCCTGGAGTGAGGGGGGGCTGTATGGCTACACCTTC
D gene: .; V gene: TRBV7-2; clone size: .; J gene: TRBJ2-7; CDR3 protein: CASSFPSGSEQYF; CDR3 DNA: TGTGCCAGCAGCTTCCCCTCCGGGAGCGAGCAGTACTTC
D gene: .; V gene: TRBV11-3; clone size: .; J gene: TRBJ2-5; CDR3 protein: CASSVRDKETQYF; CDR3 DNA: TGTGCCAGCAGCGTAAGGGACAAAGAGACCCAGTACTTC
D gene: TRBD2; V gene: TRBV18; clone size: few; J gene: TRBJ2-3; CDR3 protein: CASSPPIMGGIDTQYF; CDR3 DNA: TGTGCCAGCTCACCACCGATCATGGGGGGGATCGATACGCAGTATTTT
D gene: .; V gene: TRBV25-1; clone size: .; J gene: TRBJ1-5; CDR3 protein: CASSENRRSNQPQHF; CDR3 DNA: TGTGCCAGCAGTGAAAATCGCCGGAGCAATCAGCCCCAGCATTTT
D gene: TRBD1; V gene: TRBV6-5; clone size: .; J gene: TRBJ1-1; CDR3 protein: CASREDRDTEAFF; CDR3 DNA: TGTGCCAGCAGAGAGGACAGGGACACTGAAGCTTTCTTT
D gene: .; V gene: TRBV30; clone size: .; J gene: TRBJ1-2; CDR3 protein: CAWSTGPGYGYTF; CDR3 DNA: TGTGCCTGGAGTACAGGGCCAGGGTATGGCTACACCTTC
D gene: TRBD1; V gene: TRBV2; clone size: .; J gene: TRBJ1-1; CDR3 protein: CASSFQQGTEAFF; CDR3 DNA: TGTGCCAGCAGTTTTCAACAGGGGACTGAAGCTTTCTTT